This TCR beta chain appears in the sequencing data of a study of T-cell reconstitution after alpha-beta-depleted transplantation in children. V lost 8 bases and J 5 bases, leaving 18 bases between the germline ends. The CDR3 contains 14 residues. Germline V CDR1 and CDR2: WSHSY, SAAADI. There are many counts of this clonotype. Researchers prepared the TCRbeta library using unique molecular identifiers, the study reports. TCRdb redid the calling of the PCR reads with MiXCR, one entry per CDR3 protein. This table holds 230,000 or so distinct CDR3 sequences, approximately 12% found once. This clonotype was sampled from a human donor who donated a stem cell graft to a child with acute lymphoblastic leukemia. The sample consisted of PBMCs from the stem cell graft donor, taken from the stem cell graft. This chain links TRBV10-2 with TRBJ2-5; D unresolved. The CDR3 here is CASGHPLDSETQYF. CDR3 bases: TGCGCCAGCGGCCATCCCCTTGATAGTGAGACCCAGTACTTC.